The 7 T cell receptor beta chains listed next were all sequenced from one sample in a study of CD8+ T cells in alopecia areata (dated by TCRdb to between 2017 and 2018). The time point label, read with the paper, signifies: 20 to 30 weeks on oral tofacitinib. The intended sense of this specimen's treatment or condition label: oral pan-JAK inhibitor, 5-10 mg twice daily. Libraries were constructed by the immunoSEQ multiplex PCR assay. RNA was extracted from all samples and reverse transcribed into cDNA, which served as template for TCR sequencing. TCRdb holds this immuneACCESS table with in-frame rearrangements only. Some clones are missing; in checked studies, unresolved V genes explain under half, and the rest has no known cause. The sample data list about 180,000 clones, and 50% to 65% of these were observed just once. 11% of the sample lies in the top ten. The source was CD8+ T cells sorted from blood, collected at week 24, from a patient treated with tofacitinib. The receptors come from a human donor with alopecia areata.

V gene TRBV11-2 combines with J gene TRBJ2-5, with 8 bases matching TRBD1. The J segment lost 5 bases and the V segment lost 0 bases, leaving 11 bases of the junction unmatched. Looked up from germline, CDR1 is SGHAT and CDR2 is FQNNGV. The CDR3 extends over 17 amino acids. The CDR3 DNA reads TGTGCCAGCAGCTTAGAAAGCGACAGGGGATTAGGGGAGACCCAGTACTTC. It specifies CASSLESDRGLGETQYF. The full variable domain, rest sourced from reference TRBV11-2 and TRBJ2-5, is EAGVAQSPRYKIIEKRQSVAFWCNPISGHATLYWYQQILGQGPKLLIQFQNNGVVDDSQLPKDRFSAERLKGVDSTLKIQPAKLEDSAVYLCASSLESDRGLGETQYFGPGTRLLVL.

On this clone: The same CDR3 also results from other DNA sequences found in this sample. CDR3 DNA: TGCAGCGTTGTGCTGAACACTGAAGCTTTCTTT. Translating it yields CSVVLNTEAFF. The chain joins TRBV29-1 to TRBJ1-1, with D unresolved. V was pared by 4 bases and J by 0 bases, with 3 bases between. CDR1 is SQVTM and CDR2 is ANQGSEA in the germline V gene. CDR3 length: 11 residues.

This clone was counted between two and nine times. Written as DNA, the CDR3 is TGCGCCAGCAGCTTAGGAGACTCTGGGGCCAACGTCCTGACTTTC. This translates into CASSLGDSGANVLTF. This chain uses TRBV5-1 with TRBJ2-6; the D is unclear. Germline assignment: CDR1 SGHRS and CDR2 YFSETQ. This CDR3 spans 15 amino acids. V dropped 2 bases and J dropped 0 bases, with 6 bases sitting between them.

CDR3 nucleotides: TGTGCCAGCAGCCTATCCCACTCGGGTTACACTGAAGCTTTCTTT. Encoded protein: CASSLSHSGYTEAFF. The J gene is TRBJ1-1, the V gene TRBV28, with D unresolved. The V end was cut by 6 bases, the J end by 3 bases, with 17 bases between. Germline V gene lookup returns CDR1 MDHEN and CDR2 SYDVKM. The CDR3 spans 15 residues.

The rearrangement uses TRBV6-5 and TRBJ1-1; D gene ambiguous. V lost 0 bases to trimming and J lost 2 bases, with 7 bases between them. In germline, CDR1 is MNHEY, CDR2 SVGAGI. This CDR3 has 14 residues. CDR3 bases: TGTGCCAGCAGTTACTCCGGCGGAAACACTGAAGCTTTCTTT. The encoded protein is CASSYSGGNTEAFF.

This clone occurred a few times. The rearrangement uses TRBV29-1 and TRBJ2-1; TRBD2 aligns across 11 bases. J was trimmed by 3 bases and V by 6 bases; bases with no gene match: 1. The CDR3 spans 13 residues. Germline V gene sequence: CDR1 SQVTM, CDR2 ANQGSEA. The CDR3 coding sequence is TGCAGCGTACTAGCGGGGGACTACAATGAGCAGTTCTTC. This encodes CSVLAGDYNEQFF.

V usage is TRBV25-1 and J usage is TRBJ2-7; D perhaps matches TRBD2 (6 bases). CDR1 is MGHDK, CDR2 SYGVNS, per germline. Trimming removed 4 bases from V and 3 bases from J, with 16 bases in between. There are 15 residues in the CDR3. The CDR3 protein is CASSGAGGINYEQYF. The CDR3 DNA sequence: TGTGCCAGCAGTGGGGCCGGGGGAATCAACTACGAGCAGTACTTC.